A selection of T cell receptor beta chains follows, all from one sample in a study of cytomegalovirus exposure and HLA in healthy donors. Clones were read by immunoSEQ multiplex PCR, and TCRdb kept only the in-frame ones, dropping some. The sample yields tens of thousands of clones, 75% to 80% seen once. Sample: PBMCs. These receptors were collected from a female donor in good health and CMV-seronegative. Each CDR3 is given with its conserved first and last residue. D genes are given only for firm matches. Expanded clones are given a class, and other clones once, few, many or no size at all.

V gene	clone size	D gene	J gene	CDR3 DNA	CDR3 protein
TRBV7-3	.	.	TRBJ2-1	TGTGCCAGCAGCTTATCCACAGCCTACAATGAGCAGTTCTTC	CASSLSTAYNEQFF
TRBV2	.	.	TRBJ1-1	TGTGCCAGCATTCGGACAGAAGTGGGGAACACTGAAGCTTTCTTT	CASIRTEVGNTEAFF
TRBV9	few	.	TRBJ2-5	TGTGCCAGCAGCGCGCCCGCGGAGGGCCCGGGGACCCAGTACTTC	CASSAPAEGPGTQYF
TRBV2	.	.	TRBJ1-1	TGTGCCAGCACCGAGGAGAGGAACACTGAAGCTTTCTTT	CASTEERNTEAFF
TRBV7-9	.	TRBD2	TRBJ2-7	TGTTCCAGCAGCTTAGGCCCGGGACTAGCTCACTACGAGCAGTACTTC	CSSSLGPGLAHYEQYF
TRBV7-2	.	.	TRBJ1-1	TGTGCCAGCAGCTCTTTCAGGCGTGCTTTCTTT	CASSSFRRAFF
TRBV6-1	.	TRBD2	TRBJ2-1	TGTGCCAGCGGCTTCTTCAGCGGGGGGGCCAATGAGCAGTTCTTC	CASGFFSGGANEQFF
TRBV6-1	once	TRBD2	TRBJ2-1	TGTGCCAGCAGTGGGGAGCGGGGGGGCCCAATCTCCTACAATGAGCAGTTCTTC	CASSGERGGPISYNEQFF
TRBV6-1	once	TRBD1	TRBJ2-7	TGTGCCAGCAGTGACGGGACAGCCGGCTCCTACGAGCAGTACTTC	CASSDGTAGSYEQYF
TRBV7-3	.	.	TRBJ1-2	TGTGCCAGCAGCGCAACTCCCGGGATTGGCTCTGGCTACACCTTC	CASSATPGIGSGYTF
TRBV5-6	.	.	TRBJ2-5	TGTGCCAGCAGCCCGACAGACCAAGAGACCCAGTACTTC	CASSPTDQETQYF
TRBV19	.	TRBD1	TRBJ1-4	TGTGCCAGTAAGGGACAGCAAGCAACTAATGAAAAACTGTTTTTT	CASKGQQATNEKLFF
TRBV5-5	.	.	TRBJ1-5	TGTGCCAGCAGCCCAGACAACTGGGCCTCTCCCCAGCATTTT	CASSPDNWASPQHF
TRBV7-2	.	TRBD1	TRBJ2-7	TGTGCCAGCAGCGACAGGGGTGTCCACGAGCAGTACTTC	CASSDRGVHEQYF
TRBV15	.	TRBD2	TRBJ2-2	TGTGCCACCACAACGGGGGGGCGGGCTGGGGAGCTGTTTTTT	CATTTGGRAGELFF
TRBV11-2	.	.	TRBJ1-1	TGTGCCAGCAGCTCTCTCTTAGAAGCTTTCTTT	CASSSLLEAFF
TRBV27	few	.	TRBJ1-4	TGTGCCAGCAGTCCGGGACAACGGAAAAGACTGTTTTTT	CASSPGQRKRLFF
TRBV7-9	.	.	TRBJ1-4	TGTGCCAGCAGCTTAGGCGGCCGCAGGGGTAATGAAAAACTGTTTTTT	CASSLGGRRGNEKLFF
TRBV7-2	.	TRBD2	TRBJ2-7	TGTGCCAGCAGGCCGCCGGGGGGGGATTACGAGCAGTACTTC	CASRPPGGDYEQYF
TRBV5-1	.	.	TRBJ2-3	TGCGCCAGCAGCTTGGGAGCCACAGATACGCAGTATTTT	CASSLGATDTQYF
TRBV6-1	.	.	TRBJ1-1	TGTGCCAGCAGTGCAACAGAGAACACTGAAGCTTTCTTT	CASSATENTEAFF
TRBV5-6	.	TRBD1	TRBJ1-6	TGTGCCAGCAGCTTTACAGGGGGCTCCTATAATTCACCCCTCCACTTT	CASSFTGGSYNSPLHF
TRBV9	few	TRBD2	TRBJ2-1	TGTGCCAGCAGCGTATCCGGGGGGGCTTCCTACAATGAGCAGTTCTTC	CASSVSGGASYNEQFF
TRBV7-2	.	.	TRBJ1-1	TGTGCCAGCAGCTCCCGGACAGATGCGAACACTGAAGCTTTCTTT	CASSSRTDANTEAFF
TRBV28	once	TRBD1	TRBJ2-5	TGTGCCAGCAGTTGGGGACAGGGCTCCCAAGAGACCCAGTACTTC	CASSWGQGSQETQYF
TRBV6-1	once	TRBD1	TRBJ1-6	TGTGCCAGCAGTGACAGGGGGTATAATTCACCCCTCCACTTT	CASSDRGYNSPLHF
TRBV19	.	TRBD1	TRBJ1-4	TGTGCCAGTAGAGGGACAGGGGTATATGAAAAACTGTTTTTT	CASRGTGVYEKLFF
TRBV27	.	.	TRBJ2-3	TGTGCCAGCAGTCCCCGACAGGCAGATACGCAGTATTTT	CASSPRQADTQYF